The sequence of this T cell receptor (beta chain) was determined in a study of OX40 agonist ivuxolimab in advanced cancers. About the study: Partial responses occurred in three patients (one hepatocellular carcinoma, two cutaneous melanoma). Study-wide findings and caveats: Clones of CD4+ and CD8+ blood T cells grew by week 6 at doses of 0.1 to 3.0 mg/kg. Clonal expansion among partial responders at 0.1-3.0 mg/kg ranked near the lowest. Some nonresponders also had low normalized T-cell clonal expansion.

In germline, CDR1 is SGDLS, CDR2 YYNGEE. CDR3 size: 15 residues. With 3 bases clipped from V and 2 bases from J, the junction kept 4 bases outside the gene matches. Worth noting for this clone: Its antigen is unknown.

Measured with immunoSEQ multiplex PCR; TCRdb has only the in-frame clones, and not every one. The sample carries around 69,000 clones, roughly nine tenths recorded once. The material was CD4+ or CD8+ T cells sorted from blood, obtained in a trial of the OX40 agonist ivuxolimab. The TCR originated in an adult with an advanced solid tumor such as melanoma, head and neck, liver or kidney cancer. The chain has TRBV9 and TRBJ1-4, with 7 positions matching TRBD1. The chain's CDR3 is CASSDPGQTNEKLFF. CDR3 bases: TGTGCCAGCAGCGATCCGGGACAGACTAATGAAAAACTGTTTTTT.